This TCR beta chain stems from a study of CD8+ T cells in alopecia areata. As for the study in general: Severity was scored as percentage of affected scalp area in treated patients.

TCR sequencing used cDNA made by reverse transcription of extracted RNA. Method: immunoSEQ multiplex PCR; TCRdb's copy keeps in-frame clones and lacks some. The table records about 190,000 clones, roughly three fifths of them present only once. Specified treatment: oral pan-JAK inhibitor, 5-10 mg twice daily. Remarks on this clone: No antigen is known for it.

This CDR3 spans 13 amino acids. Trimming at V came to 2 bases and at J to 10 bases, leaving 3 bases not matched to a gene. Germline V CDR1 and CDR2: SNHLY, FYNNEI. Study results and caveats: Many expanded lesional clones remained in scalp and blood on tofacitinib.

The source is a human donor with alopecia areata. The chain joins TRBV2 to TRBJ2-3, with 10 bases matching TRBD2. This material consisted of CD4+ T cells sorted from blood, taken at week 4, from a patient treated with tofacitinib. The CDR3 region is CASSEQREGSQYF. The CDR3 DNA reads TGTGCCAGCAGTGAACAGCGGGAGGGCTCGCAGTATTTT.